The 2 T cell receptor beta chains given below trace back to one sample, sequenced in a study of blood T cell repertoires in COVID-19. This table comes from immunoSEQ multiplex PCR, and its TCRdb copy is limited to in-frame clones, with some not included. The table includes approximately 35,000 clones, 60% to 80% detected once. Sequenced material: peripheral blood. The receptors shown here come from a man at least 80 years old with acute or convalescent COVID-19.

This clone has only one observation. J is TRBJ2-5 and V is TRBV6-2 or TRBV6-3; TRBD2 matches at 12 bases. With V trimmed by 6 bases and J by 2 bases, 4 bases remained unmatched. The germline V gene encodes CDR1 MNHEY and CDR2 SVGEGT. This CDR3 comprises 15 residues. CDR3 sequence: CASRPGTSGQETQYF. The CDR3 bases are TGTGCCAGCAGACCTGGGACTAGCGGGCAAGAGACCCAGTACTTC.

This chain connects TRBV20-1 to TRBJ2-4, with 9 positions matching TRBD1. This CDR3 region has 16 residues. J was trimmed by 2 bases and V by 3 bases; bases with no gene match: 8. CDR1 DFQATT and CDR2 SNEGSKA come from the germline V gene (reference sequence). CDR3 in DNA: TGCAGTGCTAGTGGGGACAGGGAAAAGACCAAAAACATTCAGTACTTC. Protein sequence: CSASGDREKTKNIQYF.